The 18 T cell receptor beta chains presented below share a single source sample, sequenced in a study of vaccination and CD4 T cells after COVID-19. Sequencing of cultured CD4+ T cell DNA used the Oncomine TCR Beta short-read assay. TCRdb recomputed calls from the PCR reads with MiXCR, one row per CDR3 protein. There are more than 10,000 distinct CDR3 sequences in the sample; approximately 70% occur only once, and about 8% lies in the top ten. Treatment described: roughly 11-day PBMC culture with coronavirus spike peptide pools or control peptides (ViraFEST assay). Antigens for these TCRs are unknown. The source material was CD4+ T cells from blood, cultured in vitro. The source of these receptors is a human donor who had recovered from COVID-19.

This chain uses TRBV12-3 or TRBV12-4 with TRBJ1-5; no clear D. The V end was cut by 7 bases, the J end by 3 bases, with 16 bases between. There are 15 residues in the CDR3. The CDR3 protein is CASTSHDGSNQPQHF. The CDR3, as DNA: TGTGCCAGCACTTCCCACGACGGCTCCAATCAGCCCCAGCATTTT.

V is TRBV27 and J is TRBJ2-2; perhaps TRBD1 as D (5 bases). Germline V gene lookup returns CDR1 MNHEY and CDR2 SMNVEV (reference sequence). The CDR3 has 16 residues. Trimming stripped 4 bases from V and 6 bases from J, with 18 bases between. The CDR3: CASSSVTPRVAGELFF. Written as DNA, the CDR3 is TGTGCCAGCAGTTCCGTAACCCCCAGGGTGGCCGGGGAGCTGTTTTTT.

The chain is built from TRBV27 and TRBJ1-2, with 12 bases lining up with TRBD1. CDR3 length: 17 residues. V was pared by 3 bases and J by 4 bases, with 9 bases of the junction left unmatched. The germline CDR1 and CDR2 sequences are MNHEY and SMNVEV (reference sequence). The CDR3 spells CASSFSIGDRGLYGYTF. The DNA for the CDR3 is TGTGCCAGCAGTTTTTCGATTGGGGACAGGGGGCTCTATGGCTACACCTTC.

This clonotype was picked up one time. CDR3 residues: CASTHGREDYGYTF. The CDR3 nucleotides read TGTGCCAGTACTCACGGTAGGGAGGACTATGGCTACACCTTC. J is TRBJ1-2 and V is TRBV19; no clear D gene. V gave up 7 bases and J gave up 3 bases, with 15 bases separating them. CDR3 length: 14 amino acids. Germline CDR1 is LNHDA and CDR2 is SQIVND (reference sequence).

The CDR3 reads CASRRDAQNTEAFF. The CDR3 bases are TGTGCCAGTAGGCGGGACGCGCAGAACACTGAAGCTTTCTTT. V and J are TRBV19 and TRBJ1-1, with TRBD1 as a possible D gene (5 bases). Trimming pared 6 bases from V and 1 base from J, leaving 12 bases between. The germline gives CDR1 LNHDA, CDR2 SQIVND (reference sequence). This CDR3 region has 14 residues.

The chain has TRBV24-1 and TRBJ2-5, with D perhaps TRBD1 (6 bases). This CDR3 has 15 residues. The germline CDR1 and CDR2 sequences are KGHDR and SFDVKD. V lost 2 bases to trimming and J lost 4 bases, with 13 bases between them. As DNA, the CDR3 is TGTGCCACCAGTGATTACACAGGGAACCCAGAGACCCAGTACTTC. Its protein product is CATSDYTGNPETQYF.

This clonotype was seen only a few times. J is TRBJ2-5 and V is TRBV7-2; 11 bases map to TRBD1. CDR3 length: 14 residues. The J segment lost 5 bases and the V segment lost 5 bases, leaving 4 bases of the junction unmatched. Germline V gene lookup returns CDR1 SGHTA and CDR2 FQGNSA. The CDR3, as DNA: TGTGCCAGCAGCATGGGGACAGGGGGTGAGACCCAGTACTTC. It translates to CASSMGTGGETQYF.

This clonotype appeared once. The chain is built from TRBV7-2 and TRBJ1-5; 7 bases map to TRBD1. The ends lost 1 base at V and 7 bases at J; junction bases unmatched: 7. CDR1 is SGHTA and CDR2 is FQGNSA in the germline V gene. CDR3 length equals 15 residues. The CDR3 nucleotides read TGTGCCAGCAGCTTAGAGAGGGGGCTACAACAGCCCCAGCATTTT. Amino acid sequence: CASSLERGLQQPQHF.

The chain has TRBV12-3 or TRBV12-4 and TRBJ1-5; D possibly corresponds to TRBD1 (6 bases). V was trimmed by 6 bases and J by 6 bases, leaving 18 bases between them. This CDR3 region has 15 residues. For the CDR3, the DNA is TGTGCCAGCAGGTCGGACAGTTCCGTGGGTCAGCCCCAGCATTTT. Translated: CASRSDSSVGQPQHF.

Written as DNA, the CDR3 is TGTGCCAGCAAACAGGGAGCCTACGAGCAGTACTTC. As protein: CASKQGAYEQYF. The chain combines TRBV6-1 with TRBJ2-7; maybe TRBD1 (6 bases). The germline CDR1 and CDR2 sequences are MNHNS and SASEGT. The CDR3 has 12 amino acids. Trimming cost V 7 bases and J 2 bases, with 9 bases left between them.

The genes are TRBV6-1 and TRBJ2-7; D possibly corresponds to TRBD1 (6 bases). CDR3 size: 16 residues. V was clipped by 5 bases and J by 3 bases, with 20 bases between them. CDR1 MNHNS and CDR2 SASEGT come from the germline V gene. The CDR3 DNA follows: TGTGCCAGCAGTCCTTTGACAGGACGAACATACTACGAGCAGTACTTC. Encoded protein: CASSPLTGRTYYEQYF.

This clonotype was counted only a few times. This chain links TRBV12-3 or TRBV12-4 with TRBJ2-6; TRBD1 matches 7 bases. V shed 1 base, J shed 4 bases, and the junction held 4 bases outside the gene matches. There are 16 residues in the CDR3. In nucleotides, the CDR3 is TGTGCCAGCAGTTTAGACAGGGGTCCAGGGGCCAACGTCCTGACTTTC. This sequence encodes CASSLDRGPGANVLTF.

The rearrangement joins TRBV6-5 to TRBJ1-1; D remains ambiguous. There are 13 residues in the CDR3. The V end was cut by 0 bases, the J end by 4 bases, with 6 bases between. Germline loops: CDR1 MNHEY, CDR2 SVGAGI. Here the CDR3 reads CASSYSTVTEAFF. DNA of the CDR3: TGTGCCAGCAGTTACTCGACGGTCACTGAAGCTTTCTTT.

The chain has TRBV11-2 and TRBJ2-7; D is unresolved. This CDR3 comprises 15 residues. The V gene lost 2 bases and the J gene lost 7 bases, with 18 bases spanning the gap. Germline CDR1 is SGHAT and CDR2 is FQNNGV. CDR3 sequence (DNA): TGTGCCAGCAGCTTATTAGTGAGTCCCACTCGTGAGCAGTACTTC. Encoded protein: CASSLLVSPTREQYF.

This sequence joins TRBV7-2 and TRBJ2-5; 7 nucleotides line up with TRBD2. CDR1 is SGHTA and CDR2 is FQGNSA in the germline V gene. CDR3 length: 15 amino acids. V trimming: 2 bases; J trimming: 4 bases; junction bases outside the gene matches: 7. The CDR3 loop reads CASSLMGGRGETQYF. The CDR3 DNA is TGTGCCAGCAGCTTAATGGGCGGGAGAGGAGAGACCCAGTACTTC.

This chain uses TRBV11-2 with TRBJ2-1; TRBD1 or TRBD2 may be the D gene (5 bases each). The assigned J gene may be wrong: the sequence end matches TRBJ2-7 better. Germline V gene data show CDR1 as SGHAT and CDR2 as FQNNGV. The CDR3 has 14 amino acids. The CDR3 sequence: CASRAPRDGYEQYF. The CDR3 DNA sequence: TGTGCCAGCAGAGCGCCACGGGACGGCTACGAGCAGTACTTC.

The J gene is TRBJ1-2, the V gene TRBV20-1; TRBD1 is a possible D gene (6 bases). Trimming removed 3 bases at V and 6 bases at J, with 11 bases between. This CDR3 is built from 12 residues. Looked up from germline, CDR1 is DFQATT and CDR2 is SNEGSKA (reference sequence). In DNA, the CDR3 is TGCAGTGCTAGCGCGGACAGCCATGGCTACACCTTC. Translated, it gives CSASADSHGYTF.

The chain employs TRBV6-4 and TRBJ2-1; 12 bases line up with TRBD2. The CDR3 is 19 residues long. Per germline, CDR1 MRHNA and CDR2 SNTAGT. Unmatched junction bases numbered 10, after V lost 0 bases and J lost 4 bases. CDR3 in DNA: TGTGCCAGCAGTGACTCGACGACTCCAGGACTAGCGGGATACAATGAGCAGTTCTTC. Translated: CASSDSTTPGLAGYNEQFF.